This T cell receptor beta chain derives from a study of blood T cell repertoires in COVID-19. The CDR3 covers 14 residues. In germline, CDR1 is SQVTM, CDR2 ANQGSEA. The germline V and J ends were trimmed by 3 bases and 4 bases, with 13 bases remaining between them. The study recruited people aged about 18 to 89 years across approximately 23 US areas. Participants' reported clinical history set cohort assignment. Original analysis: Reference gene primer amplification gave estimated nucleated cell counts. Clones were sequenced by immunoSEQ multiplex PCR, and TCRdb holds only the in-frame ones, with some missing. Clone size and V and J calls were adopted from that table, with D and trimming inferred from the DNA. Here the sample spans 310,000 or so clones, 87% being singletons.

The sample comprised PBMCs or T cells enriched from blood (not recorded which). J is TRBJ2-1 and V is TRBV29-1; D possibly corresponds to TRBD2 (6 bases). The clonotype originates from a woman between 40 and 50 years old who had recovered from COVID-19. CDR3 DNA sequence: TGCAGCGTTGACTTGGCGGGGAAATACAATGAGCAGTTCTTC. Translated, it gives CSVDLAGKYNEQFF.